One T cell receptor (beta chain) is described in this entry. Its antigen is as yet unknown. These data originate in a study of cytomegalovirus exposure and HLA in healthy donors. Study information: The approximately 710 first-cohort repertoires and the roughly 120 validation repertoires shared the same platform, a later analysis reported. Regarding the study as a whole: High sensitivity and specificity were reportedly achieved when the classifier diagnosed cytomegalovirus status. The listing of 150 to 200 TCR beta chains classed them as cytomegalovirus-associated.

CDR1 SGHRS and CDR2 YFSETQ come from the germline V gene. The CDR3 covers 18 residues. The trim removed 4 bases at V and 4 bases at J, leaving 18 bases unmatched. TCRdb's table, derived via immunoSEQ multiplex PCR, lists solely in-frame clones and lacks some. The sample includes almost 75,000 clones, around four fifths of them seen just once. The TCR sequence derives from a man under 40 in good health and CMV-seronegative. The sequencing sample was made of PBMCs. The gene calls are TRBV5-1 and TRBJ2-3; TRBD2 matches 7 bases. The CDR3 sequence: CASSNPAGREGRADTQYF. As DNA, the CDR3 is TGCGCCAGCAGCAACCCCGCGGGAAGGGAGGGTCGCGCAGATACGCAGTATTTT.